The rows below give T cell receptor beta chains drawn from one sample of a study of T cell repertoires in cytomegalovirus infection. TCRdb ran MiXCR on the reads and lists one entry per CDR3 protein. The profile covers about 330,000 distinct CDR3 sequences, with 8% to 9.5% appearing a single time and around 4% taken by the ten largest. Material: PBMCs. The receptors were sampled from a human donor in good health (CMV status not recorded). Some clones in this sample may be carry-over from other donors' samples. The CDR3 runs from the conserved cysteine through the conserved F or W. Each record gives: clone size, V gene, J gene, D gene, CDR3 DNA, CDR3 protein. D genes are given only for firm matches. Where a row states a size, it is once, few, many or the class of an expanded clone; other rows omit it.

abundance: few; v_gene: TRBV7-2; j_gene: TRBJ1-4; d_gene: .; CDR3nt: TGTGCCAGCAGCTCAGACATCGGAGCTAATGAAAAACTGTTTTTT; CDR3aa: CASSSDIGANEKLFF
abundance: .; v_gene: TRBV7-4; j_gene: TRBJ2-4; d_gene: .; CDR3nt: TGTGCCAGCAGCTTAGAAGCAGGAGCCAAAAACATTCAGTACTTC; CDR3aa: CASSLEAGAKNIQYF
abundance: .; v_gene: TRBV4-3; j_gene: TRBJ2-5; d_gene: .; CDR3nt: TGCGCCAGCAGCCAAGGAAAGGGGCCGGCAGAGACCCAGTACTTC; CDR3aa: CASSQGKGPAETQYF
abundance: few; v_gene: TRBV6-2/TRBV6-3; j_gene: TRBJ2-2; d_gene: .; CDR3nt: TGTGCCAGCAAGCGTTCGAACACCGGGGAGCTGTTTTTT; CDR3aa: CASKRSNTGELFF
abundance: few; v_gene: TRBV20-1; j_gene: TRBJ1-5; d_gene: .; CDR3nt: TGCAGTGCTAGAGATGGGCAAAATCAGCCCCAGCATTTT; CDR3aa: CSARDGQNQPQHF
abundance: few; v_gene: TRBV12-3/TRBV12-4; j_gene: TRBJ1-5; d_gene: TRBD1; CDR3nt: TGTGCCAGCACCGCGAGTGTAGGGGGCCACAATCAGCCCCAGCATTTT; CDR3aa: CASTASVGGHNQPQHF
abundance: .; v_gene: TRBV6-8; j_gene: TRBJ2-2; d_gene: .; CDR3nt: TGTGCCAGCGGGGTCAACGGGGAGCTGTTTTTT; CDR3aa: CASGVNGELFF
abundance: many; v_gene: TRBV7-2; j_gene: TRBJ2-5; d_gene: .; CDR3nt: TGTGCCAGCAGCTGGCACTCCGGGTCCCGGGTGGAGACCCAGTACTTC; CDR3aa: CASSWHSGSRVETQYF
abundance: many; v_gene: TRBV7-9; j_gene: TRBJ1-1; d_gene: .; CDR3nt: TGTGCCAGCAGCTCGACAATCCCCAACACTGAAGCTTTCTTT; CDR3aa: CASSSTIPNTEAFF
abundance: few; v_gene: TRBV25-1; j_gene: TRBJ2-2; d_gene: .; CDR3nt: TGTGCCAGCAGTGCGGTAAACACCGGGGAGCTGTTTTTT; CDR3aa: CASSAVNTGELFF
abundance: .; v_gene: TRBV6-2/TRBV6-3; j_gene: TRBJ2-4; d_gene: .; CDR3nt: TGTGCCAGCAGTTACGAGGGGGCCAAAAACATTCAGTACTTC; CDR3aa: CASSYEGAKNIQYF
abundance: many; v_gene: TRBV6-2/TRBV6-3; j_gene: TRBJ2-2; d_gene: TRBD2; CDR3nt: TGTGCCAGCAGTCCACGACTAGCGGGAGCTTCGAACACCGGGGAGCTGTTTTTT; CDR3aa: CASSPRLAGASNTGELFF
abundance: .; v_gene: TRBV29-1; j_gene: TRBJ2-3; d_gene: .; CDR3nt: TGCAGCGCCAATTCCGGGGGCCGTGGCACAGATACGCAGTATTTT; CDR3aa: CSANSGGRGTDTQYF
abundance: .; v_gene: TRBV7-2; j_gene: TRBJ2-3; d_gene: TRBD2; CDR3nt: TGTGCCAGCAGCTCCTTAGCGGGGGGGCAGGCAGATACGCAGTATTTT; CDR3aa: CASSSLAGGQADTQYF
abundance: few; v_gene: TRBV28; j_gene: TRBJ1-2; d_gene: .; CDR3nt: TGTGCCAGCAGTCCCGGGCTACCTGGCGGCTACACCTTC; CDR3aa: CASSPGLPGGYTF
abundance: few; v_gene: TRBV6-6; j_gene: TRBJ2-2; d_gene: TRBD2; CDR3nt: TGTGCCAGCAACGAGGAGCGGGGGGGCCTGCCCTCGAGGCTCGGGGAGCTGTTTTTT; CDR3aa: CASNEERGGLPSRLGELFF